Listed here is a single TCR beta chain. Antigen: not known. The V end lost 1 base, the J end lost 5 bases, and 20 bases lay between the germline ends. The CDR3 spans 16 residues. Germline V gene data show CDR1 as DFQATT and CDR2 as SNEGSKA (reference sequence). These data belong to a study of T cells after yellow fever vaccination. The study, taken as a whole, reports: Detected again after the booster were most primary-vaccination clones, at 96% CD4 and 70% to 90% CD8.

Each CDR3 protein is one row after TCRdb ran MiXCR on the 5' RACE reads. Of hundreds of thousands of distinct CDR3 sequences in the sample, about 12% were seen once. The sequencing here drew on PBMCs, taken on the day of the yellow fever booster vaccination. The receptor comes from a man under 40 who received the YFV17D yellow fever vaccine. The V and J genes are TRBV20-1 and TRBJ2-5, with a weak D call TRBD1 (5 bases). The CDR3, as DNA: TGCAGTGCTAGAGTACAGGAAAGGGGTTCTTGGGAGACCCAGTACTTC. It yields the protein CSARVQERGSWETQYF.